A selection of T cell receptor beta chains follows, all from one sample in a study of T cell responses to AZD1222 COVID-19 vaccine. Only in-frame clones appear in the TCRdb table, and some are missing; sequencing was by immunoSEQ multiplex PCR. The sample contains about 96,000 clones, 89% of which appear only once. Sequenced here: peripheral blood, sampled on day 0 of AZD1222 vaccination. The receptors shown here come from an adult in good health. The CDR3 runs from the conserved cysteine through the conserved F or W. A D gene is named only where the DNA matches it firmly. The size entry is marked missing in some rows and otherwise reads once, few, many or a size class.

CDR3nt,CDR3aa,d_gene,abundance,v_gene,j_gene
TGCAGTGCTAGCCAGGCTTATGGCTACACCTTC,CSASQAYGYTF,NA,few,TRBV20-1,TRBJ1-2
TGTGCCAGCAGTTTACGTCCAGCTTACTATGGCTACACCTTC,CASSLRPAYYGYTF,NA,NA,TRBV28,TRBJ1-2
TGTGCCAGCAGTGAAGGGTCGTACTACGAGCAGTACTTC,CASSEGSYYEQYF,NA,few,TRBV2,TRBJ2-7
TGTGCCAGCAGCTTGTCAGGGGGCGGAAATGAAAAACTGTTTTTT,CASSLSGGGNEKLFF,TRBD1,NA,TRBV5-4,TRBJ1-4
TGTGCCTGGGGAGGGTATCCCGACTTCACCGGGGAGCTGTTTTTT,CAWGGYPDFTGELFF,NA,NA,TRBV30,TRBJ2-2
TGTGCCAGCAGTCAGACAAATGATCAGCCCCAGCATTTT,CASSQTNDQPQHF,NA,NA,TRBV12-3/TRBV12-4,TRBJ1-5
TGTGCCAGCAGCCTAGGTTGGGGAAACACTGAAGCTTTCTTT,CASSLGWGNTEAFF,NA,NA,TRBV3-1/TRBV3-2,TRBJ1-1
TGTGCCAGTGGAAGGGCTAGCGGGGAACTCCAAGAGACCCAGTACTTC,CASGRASGELQETQYF,NA,NA,TRBV21-1,TRBJ2-5
TGTGCCAGCAGCCCAACTAGCGGGGGGTTCTACGAGCAGTACTTC,CASSPTSGGFYEQYF,TRBD2,NA,TRBV3-1/TRBV3-2,TRBJ2-7
TGTGCCAGCAGCTTAAATGGGGGCTGGGAAACCGGGGAGCTGTTTTTT,CASSLNGGWETGELFF,NA,once,TRBV7-3,TRBJ2-2
TGCGCCAGCAGCGAAGGACAGGGCGATTCACCCCTCCACTTT,CASSEGQGDSPLHF,TRBD1,once,TRBV5-1,TRBJ1-6
TGTGCCAGCACCAGAACCCTTGCAACTAATGAAAAACTGTTTTTT,CASTRTLATNEKLFF,NA,NA,TRBV2,TRBJ1-4
TGTGCCAGCAGCTACAGGGGGAATCAGCCCCAGCATTTT,CASSYRGNQPQHF,TRBD1,NA,TRBV3-1/TRBV3-2,TRBJ1-5